Below are 10 T cell receptor beta chains sequenced from a single sample in a study of blood T cell repertoires in COVID-19. This table comes from immunoSEQ multiplex PCR, and its TCRdb copy is limited to in-frame clones, with some not included. The sample lists 250,000 to 300,000 clones, over 80% occurring once. Sequencing was performed on peripheral blood. Source of these receptors: a woman aged 50 to 60 with COVID-19, enrolled during active disease.

The CDR3 coding sequence is TGTGCCAGCAGTTACTCCCGCAGGGGAGACTATGGCTACACCTTC. Translation gives CASSYSRRGDYGYTF. The chain is built from TRBV6-5 and TRBJ1-2; possible D gene TRBD1, 6 bases. The germline CDR1 and CDR2 sequences are MNHEY and SVGAGI. This CDR3 spans 15 amino acids. Trimming took off 0 bases at V and 3 bases at J, with 11 bases between the two ends.

The chain is built from TRBV2 and TRBJ1-2; TRBD1 might be the D (6 bases). Germline CDR1 reads SNHLY; CDR2 reads FYNNEI. Trimming took off 8 bases at V and 0 bases at J, with 19 bases between the two ends. The CDR3 covers 16 residues. CDR3 sequence (DNA): TGTGCCAGCGGCCGACAGGTAACACAAGCTAACTATGGCTACACCTTC. Protein sequence: CASGRQVTQANYGYTF. Variable domain in full (rest from reference TRBV2 and TRBJ1-2): EPEVTQTPSHQVTQMGQEVILRCVPISNHLYFYWYRQILGQKVEFLVSFYNNEISEKSEIFDDQFSVERPDGSNFTLKIRSTKLEDSAMYFCASGRQVTQANYGYTFGSGTRLTVV.

This clone was seen only once. The chain employs TRBV27 and TRBJ2-2; no firm D call. The CDR3 contains 16 residues. Germline-derived CDR1 and CDR2 are MNHEY and SMNVEV (reference sequence). The ends were cut back, 2 bases at V and 6 bases at J, with 16 bases in the middle. The CDR3 DNA sequence: TGTGCCAGCAGTTTAATGTTCGATGCGCTTTCCGGGGAGCTGTTTTTT. Protein sequence: CASSLMFDALSGELFF.

This rearrangement joins TRBV7-8 to TRBJ1-5; tentative D call: TRBD1 (5 bases). The CDR3 totals 12 residues. Germline assignment: CDR1 SGHVS and CDR2 FQNEAQ. V was clipped by 5 bases and J by 6 bases, with 8 bases between them. The CDR3 loop reads CASSGGVQPQHF. CDR3 sequence (DNA): TGTGCCAGCAGCGGAGGGGTTCAGCCCCAGCATTTT.

This chain uses TRBV25-1 with TRBJ2-7; 9 bases line up with TRBD1. J lost 5 bases, V lost 3 bases, and 5 bases had no gene match. This CDR3 spans 14 amino acids. Germline V gene lookup returns CDR1 MGHDK and CDR2 SYGVNS. CDR3 protein: CASSDRTGVDEQYF. DNA for the CDR3: TGTGCCAGCAGTGATCGGACAGGGGTTGACGAGCAGTACTTC.

The chain uses TRBV2 and TRBJ2-5, with TRBD2 matching over 7 bases. Germline assignment: CDR1 SNHLY and CDR2 FYNNEI. The CDR3 sequence is 14 residues long. The ends lost 4 bases at V and 5 bases at J; junction bases unmatched: 7. CDR3 amino acids: CASSVGGRGETQYF. DNA of the CDR3: TGTGCCAGCAGTGTAGGCGGGAGAGGTGAGACCCAGTACTTC.

The sample holds a few counts of this clone. The V call is TRBV19, the J call TRBJ2-7, with D perhaps TRBD2 (5 bases). The CDR3 runs 14 residues. Germline V gene lookup returns CDR1 LNHDA and CDR2 SQIVND (reference sequence). V lost 4 bases and J 3 bases, leaving 13 bases between the germline ends. CDR3 nucleotide sequence: TGTGCCAGTAGTAAGGGCGCCGGGGTCTACGAGCAGTACTTC. Its translation: CASSKGAGVYEQYF.

J is TRBJ2-7 and V is TRBV6-6; D possibly corresponds to TRBD2 (5 bases). The V gene's germline CDR1 is MNHNY and CDR2 SVGAGI (reference sequence). CDR3 length: 14 amino acids. Trimming stripped 8 bases from V and 2 bases from J, with 16 bases between. For the CDR3, the DNA is TGTGCCAGCGGAGGCGAGGCTGCTCCCTACGAGCAGTACTTC. Amino acids: CASGGEAAPYEQYF.

This sequence joins TRBV19 and TRBJ1-5; 7 bases line up with TRBD1. From germline, CDR1 is LNHDA and CDR2 SQIVND (reference sequence). J was trimmed by 0 bases and V by 9 bases; bases with no gene match: 8. The CDR3 extends over 15 amino acids. CDR3 DNA: TGTGCCAGCTCGGGACAGAGTTATAGCAATCAGCCCCAGCATTTT. Residues: CASSGQSYSNQPQHF.

This chain connects TRBV29-1 to TRBJ1-1; D gene uncertain. Per germline, CDR1 SQVTM and CDR2 ANQGSEA. V was pared by 4 bases and J by 0 bases, with 9 bases between. The CDR3 has 13 residues. The CDR3 DNA reads as TGCAGCGTTGTCGAGGGCCTGAACACTGAAGCTTTCTTT. It is translated as CSVVEGLNTEAFF.